The subject of this entry is one T cell receptor (beta chain). The sample is drawn from a study of blood T cell repertoires in COVID-19. The J segment lost 4 bases and the V segment lost 3 bases, leaving 3 bases of the junction unmatched. CDR1 is SQVTM, CDR2 ANQGSEA, per germline. This CDR3 contains 13 residues. This table comes from immunoSEQ multiplex PCR, and its TCRdb copy is limited to in-frame clones, with some not included. This sample yields around 330,000 clones, of which approximately 91% are seen a single time; approximately 5.2% belongs to the top ten. The source material was PBMCs or T cells enriched from blood (not recorded which). This rearrangement joins TRBV29-1 to TRBJ2-3; 8 bases map to TRBD1. This clonotype originated in a man between 60 and 70 years old who had recovered from COVID-19. CDR3 nucleotides: TGCAGCGTTGACAGGGGGCGGGCAGATACGCAGTATTTT. Its protein product is CSVDRGRADTQYF.